This TCR beta chain is from a study of CD8+ T cells in alopecia areata. Overall study: Administration of oral tofacitinib to treated patients was at 5 to 10 mg twice daily.

The treatment was: oral pan-JAK inhibitor, 5-10 mg twice daily. Following extraction, RNA underwent reverse transcription to cDNA, which served as the sequencing template. Profiling relied on immunoSEQ multiplex PCR, and the TCRdb table lists in-frame clones only, not all of them. The table has about 210,000 clones, approximately 47% seen once. On this clone itself: Its antigen is still unknown.

Points from the study as a whole: In scalp, tofacitinib significantly decreased clonality and expanded CD8+ clones among the top 100. With just one nonresponder, it is still uncertain whether baseline CD8+ expansion relates to response.

The V gene lost 2 bases and the J gene lost 0 bases, with 9 bases spanning the gap. Germline V gene data show CDR1 as SGHDT and CDR2 as YYEEEE. The CDR3 has 14 amino acids. V is TRBV5-6 and J is TRBJ2-7, with D unresolved. The sequence derives from a human donor with alopecia areata. The sequences come from CD4+ T cells sorted from blood, collected at approximately week 36, from a patient treated with tofacitinib. CDR3 amino acids: CASSFRIYSYEQYF. Here the CDR3 DNA reads TGTGCCAGCAGCTTTCGCATATACTCCTACGAGCAGTACTTC.